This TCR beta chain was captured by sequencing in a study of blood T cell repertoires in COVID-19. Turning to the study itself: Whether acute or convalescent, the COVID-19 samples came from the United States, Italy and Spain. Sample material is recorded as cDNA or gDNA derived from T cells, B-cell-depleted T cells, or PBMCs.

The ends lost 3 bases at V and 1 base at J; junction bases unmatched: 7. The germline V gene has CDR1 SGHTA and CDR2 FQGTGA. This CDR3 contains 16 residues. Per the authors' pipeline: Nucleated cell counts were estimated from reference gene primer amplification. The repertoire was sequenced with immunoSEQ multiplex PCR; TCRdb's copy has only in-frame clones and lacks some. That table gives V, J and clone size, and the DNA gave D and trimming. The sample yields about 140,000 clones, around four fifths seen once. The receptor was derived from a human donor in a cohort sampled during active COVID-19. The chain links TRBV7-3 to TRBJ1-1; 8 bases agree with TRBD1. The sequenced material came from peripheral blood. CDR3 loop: CASSLDTGGENTEAFF. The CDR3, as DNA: TGTGCCAGCAGCTTGGACACAGGGGGAGAGAACACTGAAGCTTTCTTT.